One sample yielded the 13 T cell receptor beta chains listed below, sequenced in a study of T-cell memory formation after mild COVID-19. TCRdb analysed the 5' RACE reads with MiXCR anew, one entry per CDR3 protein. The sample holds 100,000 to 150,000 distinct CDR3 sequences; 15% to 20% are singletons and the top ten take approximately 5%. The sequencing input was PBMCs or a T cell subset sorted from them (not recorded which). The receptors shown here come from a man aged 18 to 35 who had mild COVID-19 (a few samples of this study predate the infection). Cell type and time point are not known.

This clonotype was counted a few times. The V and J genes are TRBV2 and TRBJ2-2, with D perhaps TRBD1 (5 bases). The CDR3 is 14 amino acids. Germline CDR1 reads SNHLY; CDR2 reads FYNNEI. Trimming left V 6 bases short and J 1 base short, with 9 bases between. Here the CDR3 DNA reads TGTGCCAGCAGGGACACCATGAACACCGGGGAGCTGTTTTTT. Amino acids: CASRDTMNTGELFF.

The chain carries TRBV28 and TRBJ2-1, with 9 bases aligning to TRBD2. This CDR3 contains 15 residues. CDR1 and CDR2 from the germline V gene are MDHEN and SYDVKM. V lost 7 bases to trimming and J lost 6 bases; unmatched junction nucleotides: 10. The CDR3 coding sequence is TGTGCCAGCAACCCAGGGGCGGGGGGGCGCAATGAGCAGTTCTTC. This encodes CASNPGAGGRNEQFF. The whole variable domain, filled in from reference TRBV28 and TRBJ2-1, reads DVKVTQSSRYLVKRTGEKVFLECVQDMDHENMFWYRQDPGLGLRLIYFSYDVKMKEKGDIPEGYSVSREKKERFSLILESASTNQTSMYLCASNPGAGGRNEQFFGPGTRLTVL.

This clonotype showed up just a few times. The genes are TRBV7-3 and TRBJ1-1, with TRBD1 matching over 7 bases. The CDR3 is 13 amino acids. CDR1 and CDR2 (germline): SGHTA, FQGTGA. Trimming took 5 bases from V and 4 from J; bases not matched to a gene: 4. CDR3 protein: CASSRTGATEAFF. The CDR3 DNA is TGTGCCAGCAGCCGTACAGGGGCCACTGAAGCTTTCTTT. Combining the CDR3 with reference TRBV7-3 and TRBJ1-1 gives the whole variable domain GAGVSQTPSNKVTEKGKYVELRCDPISGHTALYWYRQSLGQGPEFLIYFQGTGAADDSGLPNDRFFAVRPEGSVSTLKIQRTERGDSAVYLCASSRTGATEAFFGQGTRLTVV.

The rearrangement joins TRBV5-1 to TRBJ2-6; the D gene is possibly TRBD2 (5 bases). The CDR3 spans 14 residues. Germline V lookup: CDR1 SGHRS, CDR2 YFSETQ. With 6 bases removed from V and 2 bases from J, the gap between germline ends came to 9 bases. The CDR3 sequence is CASIPGTGANVLTF. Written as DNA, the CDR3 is TGCGCCAGCATTCCGGGAACTGGGGCCAACGTCCTGACTTTC.

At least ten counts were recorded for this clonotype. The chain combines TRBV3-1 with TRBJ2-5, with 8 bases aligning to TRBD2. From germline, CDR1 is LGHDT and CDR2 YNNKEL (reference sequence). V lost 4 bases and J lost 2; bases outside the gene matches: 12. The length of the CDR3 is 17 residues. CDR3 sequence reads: CASSRGGGRPGQETQYF. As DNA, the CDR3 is TGTGCCAGCAGCCGCGGCGGGGGGAGACCGGGGCAAGAGACCCAGTACTTC.

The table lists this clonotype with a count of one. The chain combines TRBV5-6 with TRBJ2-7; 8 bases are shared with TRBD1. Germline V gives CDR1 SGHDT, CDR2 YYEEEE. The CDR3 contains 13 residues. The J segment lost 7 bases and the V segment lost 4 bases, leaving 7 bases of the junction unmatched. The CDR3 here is CASSADRVREQYF. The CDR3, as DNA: TGTGCCAGCAGCGCGGACAGGGTGCGGGAGCAGTACTTC.

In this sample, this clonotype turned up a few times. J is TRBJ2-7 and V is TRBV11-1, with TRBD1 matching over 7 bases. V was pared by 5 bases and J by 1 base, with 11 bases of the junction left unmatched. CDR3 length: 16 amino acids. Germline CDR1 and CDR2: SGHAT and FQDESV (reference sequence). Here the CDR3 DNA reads TGTGCCAGCAGCCCCCGACAGGGAAGGAATTCCTACGAGCAGTACTTC. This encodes CASSPRQGRNSYEQYF.

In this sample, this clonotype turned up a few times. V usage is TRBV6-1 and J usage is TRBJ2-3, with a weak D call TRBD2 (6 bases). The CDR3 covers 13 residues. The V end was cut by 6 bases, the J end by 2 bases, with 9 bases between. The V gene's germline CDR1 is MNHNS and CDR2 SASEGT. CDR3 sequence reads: CASSWGDTDTQYF. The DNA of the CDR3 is TGTGCCAGCAGCTGGGGGGACACAGATACGCAGTATTTT.

The CDR3 region is CASSVTGQGRTEAFF. CDR3 coding DNA: TGTGCCAGCAGCGTAACGGGACAGGGGAGGACTGAAGCTTTCTTT. The V gene is TRBV7-2, the J gene TRBJ1-1; TRBD1 matches at 10 bases. V shed 5 bases and J 5 bases; nucleotides not matched to a gene: 8. Germline CDR1 is SGHTA and CDR2 is FQGNSA. This CDR3 contains 15 residues.

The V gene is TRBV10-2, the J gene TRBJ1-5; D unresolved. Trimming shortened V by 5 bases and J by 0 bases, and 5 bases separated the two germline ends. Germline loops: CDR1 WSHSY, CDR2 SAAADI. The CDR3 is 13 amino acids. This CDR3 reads CASSRYSNQPQHF. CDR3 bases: TGCGCCAGCAGTCGTTATAGCAATCAGCCCCAGCATTTT.

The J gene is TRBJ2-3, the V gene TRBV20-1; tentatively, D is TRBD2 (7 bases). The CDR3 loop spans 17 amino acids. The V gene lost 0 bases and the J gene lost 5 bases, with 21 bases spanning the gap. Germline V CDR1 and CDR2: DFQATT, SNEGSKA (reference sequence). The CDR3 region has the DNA TGCAGTGCTAGAGATCTGGTGGGGGGGGGCCTCAGAGATACGCAGTATTTT. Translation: CSARDLVGGGLRDTQYF.

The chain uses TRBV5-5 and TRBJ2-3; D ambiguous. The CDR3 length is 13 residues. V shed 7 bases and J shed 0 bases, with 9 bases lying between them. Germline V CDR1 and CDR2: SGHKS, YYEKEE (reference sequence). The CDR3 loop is CASPIPSTDTQYF. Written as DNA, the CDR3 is TGTGCCAGCCCGATCCCGAGCACAGATACGCAGTATTTT.

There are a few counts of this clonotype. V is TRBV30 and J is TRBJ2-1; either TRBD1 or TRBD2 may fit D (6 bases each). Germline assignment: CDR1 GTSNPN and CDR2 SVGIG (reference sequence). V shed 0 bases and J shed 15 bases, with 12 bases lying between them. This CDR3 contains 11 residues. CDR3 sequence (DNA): TGTGCCTGGAGTGTAAGGGGGGCCGCGTTCTTC. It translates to CAWSVRGAAFF.